This TCR beta chain was sequenced during a study of T cell repertoires in cytomegalovirus infection. For the study at large: It was recently identified HLA-C-restricted and well-studied HLA-B-restricted CMV epitopes that the study used. Carrying CMV and the relevant HLA type showed in public TCR beta signatures. Study findings and constraints: Across the ex vivo response, the dominant clonotypes were HLA-C-restricted CMV-specific TCR beta clonotypes. Adding up the frequency of public TCR beta families identified people who carried CMV plus the relevant HLA.

TCRdb processed the reads anew with MiXCR; each CDR3 protein has one entry. The sample carries roughly 990,000 distinct CDR3 sequences, around 32% recorded once. V lost 6 bases and J lost 4, with 13 bases in between. The CDR3 has 14 residues. Germline CDR1 is SEHNR and CDR2 is FQNEAQ (reference sequence). The sample holds a few counts of this clonotype. Its antigen is still unknown. The sequencing used cultured CD8+ T cells from PBMCs, collected from culture after CMV antigen stimulation. This clonotype was sampled from a human donor in good health (CMV status not recorded). Some clones in this sample may be carry-over from other donors' samples. The chain is built from TRBV7-9 and TRBJ1-5, with D maybe TRBD1 (5 bases). DNA for the CDR3: TGTGCCAGCAGACGGGACGGTTGGAATCAGCCCCAGCATTTT. Its translation: CASRRDGWNQPQHF. Supplemented by reference TRBV7-9 and TRBJ1-5, the full variable domain reads DTGVSQNPRHKITKRGQNVTFRCDPISEHNRLYWYRQTLGQGPEFLTYFQNEAQLEKSRLLSDRFSAERPKGSFSTLEIQRTEQGDSAMYLCASRRDGWNQPQHFGDGTRLSIL.